This T cell receptor (beta chain) was observed in a study of blood T cell repertoires in COVID-19. As for the study in general: Acute and convalescent COVID-19 samples came from the United States, Italy and Spain.

Residents of 24 US areas, aged roughly 18 to 89 years, made up the participants. V lost 4 bases and J 0 bases, leaving 13 bases between the germline ends. Germline lookup yields CDR1 SNHLY and CDR2 FYNNEI. This CDR3 is 16 amino acids long. In the authors' workflow: Amplification of reference gene primers provided the estimated nucleated cell counts. Only in-frame clones appear in the TCRdb table, and some are missing; sequencing was by immunoSEQ multiplex PCR. That table supplies the V and J calls and clone size; D and trimming were determined from the DNA. Among roughly 250,000 clones listed, roughly 90% were seen once.

The J gene is TRBJ1-5, the V gene TRBV2, with TRBD1 as a possible D gene (5 bases). This clonotype was obtained from a man aged 35-49 years who had recovered from COVID-19. The source material was PBMCs or T cells enriched from blood (not recorded which). The CDR3 DNA is TGTGCCAGCAGTGGTCAGGACACATATAGCAATCAGCCCCAGCATTTT. It is translated as CASSGQDTYSNQPQHF. The complete variable domain, with remaining parts taken from reference TRBV2 and TRBJ1-5, reads EPEVTQTPSHQVTQMGQEVILRCVPISNHLYFYWYRQILGQKVEFLVSFYNNEISEKSEIFDDQFSVERPDGSNFTLKIRSTKLEDSAMYFCASSGQDTYSNQPQHFGDGTRLSIL.